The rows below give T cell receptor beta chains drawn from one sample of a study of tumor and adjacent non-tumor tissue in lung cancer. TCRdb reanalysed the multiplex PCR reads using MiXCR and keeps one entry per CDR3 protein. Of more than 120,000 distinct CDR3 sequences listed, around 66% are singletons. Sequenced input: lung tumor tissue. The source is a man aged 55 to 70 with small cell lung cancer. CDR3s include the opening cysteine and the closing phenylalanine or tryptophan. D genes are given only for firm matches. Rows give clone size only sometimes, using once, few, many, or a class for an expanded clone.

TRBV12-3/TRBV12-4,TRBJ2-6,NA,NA,TGTGCCAGCAGTAAAGGGAGAGCCTACTCTGGGGCCAACGTCCTGACTTTC,CASSKGRAYSGANVLTF
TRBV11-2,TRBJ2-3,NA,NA,TGTACCAGCAGCTTGGGCTGGCGGAGCTATACGCAGTATTTT,CTSSLGWRSYTQYF
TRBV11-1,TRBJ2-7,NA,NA,TGTGTCAGCAGTACAGGACAATCCTACGAGCAGTATTTC,CVSSTGQSYEQYF
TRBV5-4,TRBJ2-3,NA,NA,TGTACCAGCAGCGTGCCCGGGGGCCAAGATACGCAGTATTTT,CTSSVPGGQDTQYF
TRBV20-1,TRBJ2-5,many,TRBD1,TGCAGTGCTAGAGAGCCGACAGGGGGGGAGACCCAGTACTTC,CSAREPTGGETQYF
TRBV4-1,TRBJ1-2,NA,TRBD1,TGCGCCAGCAGCCTATCCGGGACAGGGTTTAGCTATGGCTACGCCTTC,CASSLSGTGFSYGYAF
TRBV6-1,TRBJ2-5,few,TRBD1,TGTGCCAGCTGGCGACAGGGTTCGCCGGAGACCCAGTACTTC,CASWRQGSPETQYF
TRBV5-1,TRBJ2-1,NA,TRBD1,TGCGCCAGCAGAACAACAGGGGGTACCAATGAGCAGTTCTTC,CASRTTGGTNEQFF
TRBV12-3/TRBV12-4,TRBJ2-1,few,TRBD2,TGTGCCAGCAGTAAGCTCTCCGGGACTAGCGGGAGCTCCTACAATGAGCAGTTCTTC,CASSKLSGTSGSSYNEQFF
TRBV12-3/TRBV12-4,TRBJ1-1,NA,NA,TGTGCCAGCAGTATCGGGGGTGAAGCTTTCTTT,CASSIGGEAFF
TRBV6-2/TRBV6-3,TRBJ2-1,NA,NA,TGTGCCAGTAGGCGTCTCGGGAGTCCCTACAATGAGCAGTTCTTC,CASRRLGSPYNEQFF
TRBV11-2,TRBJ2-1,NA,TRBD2,TGTGTCAGCAGCTTAGTACTAGCGGGAGTGGTTGAGCAGTTCTTT,CVSSLVLAGVVEQFF
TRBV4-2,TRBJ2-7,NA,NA,TGTGTCAGCAGCCAAGAATGGGGCAGAGCTGACTACGAGCAGTACTTC,CVSSQEWGRADYEQYF
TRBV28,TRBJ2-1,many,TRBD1,TGTGCCAGCAGCAGATCGGGACAGAAAAAAGGGGAGCAGTTCTTC,CASSRSGQKKGEQFF
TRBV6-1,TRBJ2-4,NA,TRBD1,TGTGCCAGTGTAAGGGGGCATAACATTCAGTACTTC,CASVRGHNIQYF
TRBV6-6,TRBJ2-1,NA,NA,TGTGCCAGCAGTCTTAGGGGGAGGTGTACCAATGAGCAGTTCTTC,CASSLRGRCTNEQFF
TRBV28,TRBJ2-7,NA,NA,TGTGCCAGCAGTTTTTGGGATCGGTCCTACGAGCAGTACTTC,CASSFWDRSYEQYF
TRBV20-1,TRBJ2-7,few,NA,TGCAGTGTCATGCCAGGGGTAGGGGAGCAGTACTTC,CSVMPGVGEQYF
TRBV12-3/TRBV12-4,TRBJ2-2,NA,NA,TGTGCCAGCATTTTCCGGAACACCGGGGAGCTGCTTTTT,CASIFRNTGELLF
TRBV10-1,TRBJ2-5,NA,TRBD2,TGCGCCAGCATCCCGGGACTAGCAAGGAGTCGAGAGACCAAGTACTTC,CASIPGLARSRETKYF
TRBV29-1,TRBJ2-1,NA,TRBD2,TGCAGCGTTGTCCCTCTAGCGGGAGTGAATGAGCAGTCCTTC,CSVVPLAGVNEQSF
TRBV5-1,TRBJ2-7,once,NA,TGCGCCAGCAGCATACAGGGTGTTGAGCAGTACTTC,CASSIQGVEQYF
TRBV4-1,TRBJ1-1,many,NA,TGCGCCAGCAGCCAACAGCAGGGGAGTACTGAAGCTTTCTTT,CASSQQQGSTEAFF
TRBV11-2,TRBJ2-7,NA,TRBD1,TGTGCTAGCAACTTTTCTGGGACAGGGAACGAGCAGTACTTC,CASNFSGTGNEQYF
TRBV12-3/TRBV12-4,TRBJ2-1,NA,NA,TGTGCCAGCAGTTTAGCGCAGGGAATAAGGATCTTC,CASSLAQGIRIF
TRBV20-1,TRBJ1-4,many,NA,TGCAGTGCTCAATCCCAACCGGGAACATTTTTT,CSAQSQPGTFF
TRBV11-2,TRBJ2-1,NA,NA,TGTGCCAGCAGCAGTAACAATGTGCAGTTCTTC,CASSSNNVQFF
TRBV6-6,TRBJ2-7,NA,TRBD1,TGTGACAGCAGTTCCCACAGGGGCGAAGATAACAAGCAGTACTTC,CDSSSHRGEDNKQYF
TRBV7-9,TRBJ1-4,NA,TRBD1,TGTGCCAGCAGCCTAACGCTGGACAGGGGTGAAAAACTGTTTTTT,CASSLTLDRGEKLFF
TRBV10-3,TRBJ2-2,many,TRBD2,TGTGCCATCAGCCCCAGCGGGAGGGCCGGGGAGCTGTTTTTT,CAISPSGRAGELFF
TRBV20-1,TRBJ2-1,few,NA,TGCAGTGCTAGCCGTCGGCTAGTAGGTGAGCAGTTCTTC,CSASRRLVGEQFF
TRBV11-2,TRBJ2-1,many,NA,TGTGCCAGCAGTCCCTTTCGGAATGAGCAGTTCTTC,CASSPFRNEQFF
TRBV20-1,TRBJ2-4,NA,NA,TGCAGTGCTACGGAGAGGGTAGCGGAAAACATTCAGTACTTC,CSATERVAENIQYF
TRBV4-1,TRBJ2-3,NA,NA,TGCGCCAGCAGTTACCGGGACGGGATAATAGATACGCAGTATTTT,CASSYRDGIIDTQYF
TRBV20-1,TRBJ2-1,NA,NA,TGCAGTGCTAGGCCTCCAAATAATGAAAAGTTCTTC,CSARPPNNEKFF
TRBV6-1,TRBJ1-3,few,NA,TGTGCCAGCAGTGAAGAGAGGTCAGTGTTTGGAAACACCATATATTTT,CASSEERSVFGNTIYF
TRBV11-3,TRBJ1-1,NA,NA,TGTGCCAGCAGCTTCTCGTCGGGAATCGAAGCTTTCTTT,CASSFSSGIEAFF
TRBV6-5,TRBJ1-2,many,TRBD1,TGTGCCAGCAGTTATCGCCGGGACAGGTCCAGCTACACCTTC,CASSYRRDRSSYTF
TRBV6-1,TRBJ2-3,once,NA,TGTGCCGGCAGTGCCCTGGTCCAGCGGAGCACAGATACGCAGTATTTT,CAGSALVQRSTDTQYF
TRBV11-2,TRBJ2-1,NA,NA,TGTGACAGCAGCCAACGGGGTTGGAGTTACAATGAGCAGTTCTTC,CDSSQRGWSYNEQFF
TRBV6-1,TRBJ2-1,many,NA,TGTGCCAGCAGTCTTGAGGGGTGGGGGTCCTACAATGAGCAGTTCTTC,CASSLEGWGSYNEQFF
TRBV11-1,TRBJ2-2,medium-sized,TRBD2,TGTGCCAGCGGCCACGGCCGGCTAGCGGGAGGGGGCACCGGGGAGCTGTTTTTT,CASGHGRLAGGGTGELFF
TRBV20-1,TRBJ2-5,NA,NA,TGCAGTGCTACCGATTCCGGGACTCAAGTGACCCAGTACTTC,CSATDSGTQVTQYF
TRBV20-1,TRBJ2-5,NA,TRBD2,TGCAGTGCTAGAGATCTAGCGGGAGCAGAAGAGACCCAGTACTTC,CSARDLAGAEETQYF
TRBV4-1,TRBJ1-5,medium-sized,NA,TGCGCCAGCAGCTGGCTAAAGAGCAATCAGCCCCAGCATTTT,CASSWLKSNQPQHF
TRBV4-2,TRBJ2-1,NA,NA,TGTGCCAGCAGCCTAGGCTGGTTGAGTGAGCAGTTCTTC,CASSLGWLSEQFF
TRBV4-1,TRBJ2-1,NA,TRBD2,TGCGCCAGCAGCCCCAGCGGGAGACGGAATGAGCACTTCTTC,CASSPSGRRNEHFF
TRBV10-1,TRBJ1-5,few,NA,TGCGCCAGCAGCGACGGATATCAGCCCCAGCATTTT,CASSDGYQPQHF
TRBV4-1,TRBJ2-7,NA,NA,TGCAACAGCGGCCTGGCGGAGAGTTCCTACGAGCAGTACTTC,CNSGLAESSYEQYF
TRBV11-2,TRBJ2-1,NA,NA,TGTGCCAGCACGTTAGTGGGAGGCCCCCACAACGAGCAGCTCTTC,CASTLVGGPHNEQLF
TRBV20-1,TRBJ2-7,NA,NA,TGCAGTGTTAGGGAGCCCTCAGGTTACGAGCAATACTTC,CSVREPSGYEQYF